These 13 T cell receptor beta chains were sequenced from one sample in a study of CD8 T cells in ankylosing spondylitis. TCRdb re-called the 5' RACE reads with MiXCR, one entry per CDR3 protein. The sample holds some 150,000 distinct CDR3 sequences, around 45% seen once. Source material: synovial fluid, either unsorted or a sorted T cell fraction (not recorded which). These receptors were obtained from a male donor with ankylosing spondylitis.

The rearrangement links TRBV15 to TRBJ2-7; possible D gene TRBD1, 6 bases. The germline V gene encodes CDR1 LNHNV and CDR2 YYDKDF (reference sequence). The CDR3 has 16 amino acids. V lost 1 base and J lost 4, with 17 bases in between. The chain's CDR3 is CATSRAYRDIKYEQYF. The DNA of the CDR3 is TGTGCCACCAGCAGAGCCTACCGGGACATAAAATACGAGCAGTACTTC.

There are a few counts of this clonotype. The genes are TRBV7-8 and TRBJ2-1; the match to TRBD2 covers 13 bases. Germline CDR1 and CDR2: SGHVS and FQNEAQ. The V gene end was trimmed by 3 bases and the J gene end by 0 bases; junction bases not matched to a gene: 2. The CDR3 covers 17 residues. CDR3 coding DNA: TGTGCCAGCAGCTTGACTAGCGGGAGGAACTCCTACAATGAGCAGTTCTTC. Its protein is CASSLTSGRNSYNEQFF. Looking up the rest from reference TRBV7-8 and TRBJ2-1 gives the full variable domain: GAGVSQSPRYKVAKRGQDVALRCDPISGHVSLFWYQQALGQGPEFLTYFQNEAQLDKSGLPSDRFFAERPEGSVSTLKIQRTQQEDSAVYLCASSLTSGRNSYNEQFFGPGTRLTVL.

This clonotype was found a few times. This chain uses TRBV20-1 with TRBJ2-2; D might be TRBD1 (6 bases). The CDR3 totals 12 residues. CDR1 and CDR2 (germline): DFQATT, SNEGSKA (reference sequence). V was trimmed by 6 bases and J by 5 bases, leaving 10 bases between them. The CDR3 loop reads CSAKTGTGELFF. The CDR3 coding sequence is TGCAGTGCCAAAACAGGGACCGGGGAGCTGTTTTTT.

This sequence joins TRBV20-1 and TRBJ2-7; 9 bases align to TRBD1. The CDR3 consists of 12 residues. The germline CDR1 and CDR2 sequences are DFQATT and SNEGSKA (reference sequence). The V and J ends lost 5 bases and 5 bases, in that order; junction bases with no gene match: 4. CDR3 in amino acids: CSALGQGNEQYF. As DNA, the CDR3 is TGCAGTGCTTTAGGACAGGGGAACGAGCAGTACTTC.

The rearrangement joins TRBV7-9 to TRBJ2-1; TRBD2 matches 7 bases. Germline values: CDR1 SEHNR, CDR2 FQNEAQ (reference sequence). The ends lost 5 bases at V and 14 bases at J; junction bases unmatched: 18. The length of the CDR3 is 15 residues. The CDR3 DNA reads as TGTGCCAGCAGCCCGAGGGGTGGCGGGAGCTCAGAGGAGTTCTTC. It encodes CASSPRGGGSSEEFF.

V is TRBV7-9 and J is TRBJ1-2; possible D gene TRBD1, 6 bases. Germline V gene data show CDR1 as SEHNR and CDR2 as FQNEAQ (reference sequence). V gave up 2 bases and J gave up 3 bases, with 16 bases separating them. The CDR3 is 16 residues long. CDR3 nucleotides: TGTGCCAGCAGCTTATTTCTAGCAGGGGATTACTATGGCTACACCTTC. It is translated as CASSLFLAGDYYGYTF.

The rearrangement links TRBV4-2 to TRBJ2-1, with TRBD2 matching over 7 bases. V gave up 0 bases and J gave up 6 bases; unmatched junction bases: 5. The germline V gene has CDR1 LGHNA and CDR2 YNFKEQ. The CDR3 has 15 residues. In DNA, the CDR3 is TGTGCCAGCAGCCAAGACTGGGACTACTCCAATGAGCAGTTCTTC. It yields the protein CASSQDWDYSNEQFF.

This clonotype was seen only a few times. The rearrangement links TRBV29-1 to TRBJ2-2; tentative D call: TRBD2 (6 bases). With 6 bases removed from V and 1 base from J, the gap between germline ends came to 18 bases. Germline values: CDR1 SQVTM, CDR2 ANQGSEA. The CDR3 loop spans 16 amino acids. This CDR3 reads CSVTQPGRENTGELFF. The CDR3 region has the DNA TGCAGCGTCACCCAACCGGGGCGGGAGAACACCGGGGAGCTGTTTTTT.

This clonotype has a handful of counts. The chain joins TRBV4-1 to TRBJ1-1; TRBD1 is a possible D gene (5 bases). CDR3 length: 14 residues. With 3 bases removed from V and 11 bases from J, the gap between germline ends came to 19 bases. The germline CDR1 and CDR2 sequences are MGHRA and YSYEKL. As DNA, the CDR3 is TGCGCCAGCAGCCAGAGCCCGGGACGCGGAGAGGCTTTCTTT. This sequence encodes CASSQSPGRGEAFF.

V usage is TRBV7-8 and J usage is TRBJ1-2; 9 nucleotides match TRBD1. Germline-derived CDR1 and CDR2 are SGHVS and FQNEAQ. The ends lost 2 bases at V and 8 bases at J; junction bases unmatched: 12. CDR3 length equals 16 residues. CDR3: CASSLNRGRVLGGYTF. The CDR3 DNA is TGTGCCAGCAGCTTAAACAGGGGGCGAGTGCTCGGCGGCTACACCTTC.

The rearrangement links TRBV11-2 to TRBJ2-7, with 9 positions matching TRBD1. The CDR3 sequence is 14 residues long. V lost 6 bases, J lost 7 bases, and 10 bases stayed unmatched. CDR1 and CDR2 (germline): SGHAT, FQNNGV. The CDR3 reads CASRRDRASSEQYF. As DNA, the CDR3 is TGTGCCAGCAGACGGGACAGGGCGTCTTCTGAGCAGTACTTC. The complete variable domain, with remaining parts taken from reference TRBV11-2 and TRBJ2-7, reads EAGVAQSPRYKIIEKRQSVAFWCNPISGHATLYWYQQILGQGPKLLIQFQNNGVVDDSQLPKDRFSAERLKGVDSTLKIQPAKLEDSAVYLCASRRDRASSEQYFGPGTRLTVT.

The chain recombines TRBV4-1 with TRBJ2-1; D not resolved. The V and J ends lost 1 base and 3 bases respectively, with 13 bases between them. In germline, CDR1 is MGHRA, CDR2 YSYEKL. This CDR3 contains 16 residues. The CDR3 loop reads CASSQVILRYYNEQFF. The CDR3, as DNA: TGCGCCAGCAGCCAAGTAATCCTCCGCTACTACAATGAGCAGTTCTTC.

This clonotype has more than one count but fewer than ten. The chain carries TRBV24-1 and TRBJ2-2; 10 bases map to TRBD1. V lost 9 bases and J lost 6; bases outside the gene matches: 3. This CDR3 is built from 13 residues. Germline V gene data show CDR1 as KGHDR and CDR2 as SFDVKD. The CDR3 coding sequence is TGTGCCACCGGACAGGGGGACGCCGGGGAGCTGTTTTTT. Translating gives CATGQGDAGELFF.